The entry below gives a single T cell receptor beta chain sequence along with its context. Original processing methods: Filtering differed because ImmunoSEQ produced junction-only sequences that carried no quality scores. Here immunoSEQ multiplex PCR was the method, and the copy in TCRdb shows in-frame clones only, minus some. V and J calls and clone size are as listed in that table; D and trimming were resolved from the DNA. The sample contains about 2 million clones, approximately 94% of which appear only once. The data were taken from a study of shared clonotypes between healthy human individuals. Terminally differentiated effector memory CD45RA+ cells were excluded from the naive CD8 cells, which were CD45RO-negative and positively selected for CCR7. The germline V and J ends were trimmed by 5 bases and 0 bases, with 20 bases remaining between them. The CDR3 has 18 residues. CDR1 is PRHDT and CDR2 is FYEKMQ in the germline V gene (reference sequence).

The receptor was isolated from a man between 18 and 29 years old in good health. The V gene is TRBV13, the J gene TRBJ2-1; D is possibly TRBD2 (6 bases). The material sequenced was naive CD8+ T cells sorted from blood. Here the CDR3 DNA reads TGTGCCAGCAGCCAAGGTGGCACTAGCACGAGCTCCTACAATGAGCAGTTCTTC. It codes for CASSQGGTSTSSYNEQFF.